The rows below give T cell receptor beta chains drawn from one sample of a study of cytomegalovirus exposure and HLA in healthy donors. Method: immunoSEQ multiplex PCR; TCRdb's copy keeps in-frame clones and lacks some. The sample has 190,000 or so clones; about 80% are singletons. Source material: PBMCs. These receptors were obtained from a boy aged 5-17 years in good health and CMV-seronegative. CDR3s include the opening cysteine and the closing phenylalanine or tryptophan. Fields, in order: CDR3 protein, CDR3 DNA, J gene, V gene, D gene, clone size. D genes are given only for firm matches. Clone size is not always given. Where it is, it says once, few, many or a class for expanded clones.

CDR3: CASSPSLITAPSGNTIYF
DNA: TGTGCCAGCTCACCAAGTTTGATCACAGCACCGTCTGGAAACACCATATATTTT
J: TRBJ1-3
V: TRBV18
D: NA
size: NA

CDR3: CAWSVPGKAFF
DNA: TGTGCCTGGAGTGTACCCGGGAAAGCTTTCTTT
J: TRBJ1-1
V: TRBV30
D: NA
size: NA

CDR3: CASSLIAQRVDEQFF
DNA: TGTGCCAGCAGCTTAATAGCCCAGCGTGTGGATGAGCAGTTCTTC
J: TRBJ2-1
V: TRBV7-3
D: NA
size: NA

CDR3: CSVEGGEAFF
DNA: TGCAGCGTTGAGGGGGGTGAAGCTTTCTTT
J: TRBJ1-1
V: TRBV29-1
D: NA
size: NA

CDR3: CASSPDRDSSYEQYF
DNA: TGTGCCAGCAGCCCGGACAGGGACAGCTCCTACGAGCAGTACTTC
J: TRBJ2-7
V: TRBV7-2
D: TRBD1
size: NA

CDR3: CASSLSTGDYGYTF
DNA: TGTGCCAGCAGCTTATCGACAGGGGACTATGGCTACACCTTC
J: TRBJ1-2
V: TRBV7-6
D: TRBD1
size: NA

CDR3: CASTPGIYNQPQHF
DNA: TGTGCCAGCACCCCGGGGATTTATAATCAGCCCCAGCATTTT
J: TRBJ1-5
V: TRBV6-1
D: NA
size: NA

CDR3: CASFDEKLFF
DNA: TGTGCCAGCTTCGATGAAAAACTGTTTTTT
J: TRBJ1-4
V: TRBV5-8
D: NA
size: few

CDR3: CATFSGGSGYTF
DNA: TGTGCCACCTTTTCGGGGGGGAGCGGCTACACCTTC
J: TRBJ1-2
V: TRBV15
D: NA
size: once

CDR3: CAWSSYYRERGNTIYF
DNA: TGTGCCTGGAGTTCCTACTACAGGGAGAGGGGAAACACCATATATTTT
J: TRBJ1-3
V: TRBV30
D: NA
size: NA

CDR3: CASRQGEEGYGYTF
DNA: TGTGCCAGTAGGCAGGGGGAGGAAGGTTATGGCTACACCTTC
J: TRBJ1-2
V: TRBV19
D: TRBD1
size: NA

CDR3: CASSIASRGETQYF
DNA: TGTGCCAGTAGTATCGCTAGTAGGGGAGAGACCCAGTACTTC
J: TRBJ2-5
V: TRBV19
D: NA
size: NA

CDR3: CASSPGGAPSSGNTIYF
DNA: TGTGCCAGCAGCCCGGGGGGGGCACCTAGCTCTGGAAACACCATATATTTT
J: TRBJ1-3
V: TRBV7-9
D: NA
size: NA

CDR3: CASSPGQGTYEQYF
DNA: TGTGCCAGCAGCCCAGGACAGGGGACCTACGAGCAGTACTTC
J: TRBJ2-7
V: TRBV7-2
D: TRBD1
size: few

CDR3: CASSVGVQGASRETQYF
DNA: TGTGCCAGCAGCGTAGGGGTTCAGGGGGCGTCGAGGGAGACCCAGTACTTC
J: TRBJ2-5
V: TRBV9
D: TRBD1
size: NA

CDR3: CASSPGHLNTEAFF
DNA: TGTGCCAGCAGTCCGGGACACTTGAACACTGAAGCTTTCTTT
J: TRBJ1-1
V: TRBV27
D: NA
size: NA

CDR3: CASSPEGFSSGNTIYF
DNA: TGTGCCAGTAGTCCGGAGGGGTTCAGCTCTGGAAACACCATATATTTT
J: TRBJ1-3
V: TRBV19
D: NA
size: NA

CDR3: CSVGGGSGEKLFF
DNA: TGCAGCGTTGGAGGGGGTTCGGGTGAAAAACTGTTTTTT
J: TRBJ1-4
V: TRBV29-1
D: NA
size: NA

CDR3: CSAKGGYEQYF
DNA: TGCAGTGCCAAAGGCGGATACGAGCAGTACTTC
J: TRBJ2-7
V: TRBV20-1
D: NA
size: NA

CDR3: CASSPPDRTPGNTIYF
DNA: TGTGCCAGCTCACCCCCAGACAGGACCCCTGGAAACACCATATATTTT
J: TRBJ1-3
V: TRBV18
D: NA
size: few

CDR3: CASSVGLGTSGRPHSYNEQFF
DNA: TGTGCCAGCAGCGTAGGTCTAGGGACTAGCGGGAGGCCTCACTCCTACAATGAGCAGTTCTTC
J: TRBJ2-1
V: TRBV9
D: TRBD2
size: few

CDR3: CASSLSPPGANVLTF
DNA: TGTGCCAGCAGCTTATCTCCCCCTGGGGCCAACGTCCTGACTTTC
J: TRBJ2-6
V: TRBV7-3
D: NA
size: once

CDR3: CASSFRESYEQYF
DNA: TGCGCCAGCAGCTTTCGGGAGTCCTACGAGCAGTACTTC
J: TRBJ2-7
V: TRBV5-1
D: NA
size: NA

CDR3: CASRGVEETQYF
DNA: TGCGCCAGCAGAGGGGTAGAAGAGACCCAGTACTTC
J: TRBJ2-5
V: TRBV4-1
D: NA
size: NA

CDR3: CASRGLAGEPRTGELFF
DNA: TGTGCCAGCCGGGGACTAGCGGGAGAACCGCGCACCGGGGAGCTGTTTTTT
J: TRBJ2-2
V: TRBV7-2
D: TRBD2
size: NA

CDR3: CASREWTGGAEAFF
DNA: TGTGCCAGCAGGGAGTGGACAGGGGGCGCTGAAGCTTTCTTT
J: TRBJ1-1
V: TRBV7-9
D: TRBD1
size: NA

CDR3: CASSFSGEYMEDYTF
DNA: TGTGCCAGCAGTTTCTCCGGGGAGTATATGGAGGACTACACCTTC
J: TRBJ1-2
V: TRBV27
D: NA
size: NA

CDR3: CASGTLPGTSGNNEQFF
DNA: TGTGCCAGCGGCACACTCCCCGGGACTAGCGGAAACAATGAGCAGTTCTTC
J: TRBJ2-1
V: TRBV7-8
D: TRBD2
size: NA

CDR3: CASSHTGQYNEQFF
DNA: TGTGCCAGCAGCCACACGGGACAGTACAATGAGCAGTTCTTC
J: TRBJ2-1
V: TRBV4-2
D: TRBD1
size: NA

CDR3: CASRRGDTQYF
DNA: TGTGCCAGTAGAAGGGGGGATACGCAGTATTTT
J: TRBJ2-3
V: TRBV19
D: NA
size: NA

CDR3: CASSQNRGEYREQYF
DNA: TGCGCCAGCAGCCAGAACAGGGGAGAGTATCGCGAGCAGTACTTC
J: TRBJ2-7
V: TRBV4-3
D: TRBD1
size: once

CDR3: CASSPKASTDTQYF
DNA: TGCGCCAGCAGTCCTAAAGCGAGCACAGATACGCAGTATTTT
J: TRBJ2-3
V: TRBV5-1
D: NA
size: once

CDR3: CASSSRGFTEAFF
DNA: TGTGCCAGTAGCAGCAGGGGATTCACTGAAGCTTTCTTT
J: TRBJ1-1
V: TRBV19
D: NA
size: once

CDR3: CSVEGQLLNTEAFF
DNA: TGCAGCGTTGAAGGGCAGTTATTGAACACTGAAGCTTTCTTT
J: TRBJ1-1
V: TRBV29-1
D: NA
size: NA

CDR3: CASSEGVVQGPHEQYF
DNA: TGTGCCAGCAGTGAAGGAGTAGTACAGGGCCCCCACGAGCAGTACTTC
J: TRBJ2-7
V: TRBV6-1
D: NA
size: NA

CDR3: CASSFVGDRKGGTYEQYF
DNA: TGTGCCAGCAGCTTTGTGGGGGACAGAAAAGGAGGAACCTACGAGCAGTACTTC
J: TRBJ2-7
V: TRBV7-9
D: TRBD1
size: once

CDR3: CASSVDVGQATYGYTF
DNA: TGTGCCAGCAGCGTAGATGTGGGACAGGCAACCTATGGCTACACCTTC
J: TRBJ1-2
V: TRBV9
D: TRBD1
size: NA

CDR3: CASRGSGTDTQYF
DNA: TGTGCCAGCAGGGGGAGTGGGACAGATACGCAGTATTTT
J: TRBJ2-3
V: TRBV9
D: NA
size: NA

CDR3: CASSPPSAGELFF
DNA: TGTGCCAGCAGCCCCCCTTCGGCCGGGGAGCTGTTTTTT
J: TRBJ2-2
V: TRBV7-2
D: NA
size: few

CDR3: CASSLGGTGTSANEQFF
DNA: TGTGCTAGCAGCTTAGGGGGGACCGGGACTAGTGCCAATGAGCAGTTCTTC
J: TRBJ2-1
V: TRBV7-7
D: TRBD2
size: NA

CDR3: CASSLRRGGFNEQFF
DNA: TGCGCCAGCAGCTTGAGGCGGGGGGGCTTCAATGAGCAGTTCTTC
J: TRBJ2-1
V: TRBV5-1
D: TRBD2
size: NA

CDR3: CASSRRVFYEQYF
DNA: TGTGCCAGCAGTCGCCGGGTGTTCTACGAGCAGTACTTC
J: TRBJ2-7
V: TRBV27
D: NA
size: NA

CDR3: CSAPDVGGDTEAFF
DNA: TGCAGCGCCCCTGACGTGGGCGGGGACACTGAAGCTTTCTTT
J: TRBJ1-1
V: TRBV29-1
D: NA
size: few

CDR3: CASSERSGGPHYNEQFF
DNA: TGTGCCAGCAGTGAACGAAGCGGGGGGCCCCACTACAATGAGCAGTTCTTC
J: TRBJ2-1
V: TRBV2
D: TRBD2
size: NA

CDR3: CASSNGTGVRNEQFF
DNA: TGCGCCAGCAGTAACGGGACAGGGGTCAGGAATGAGCAGTTCTTC
J: TRBJ2-1
V: TRBV5-1
D: TRBD1
size: NA

CDR3: CASSQDSPTGAGYTF
DNA: TGCGCCAGCAGCCAAGATTCGCCAACAGGGGCCGGCTACACCTTC
J: TRBJ1-2
V: TRBV4-1
D: TRBD1
size: few

CDR3: CAWSRQGSGGYTF
DNA: TGTGCCTGGAGCAGACAGGGGTCAGGTGGCTACACCTTC
J: TRBJ1-2
V: TRBV30
D: TRBD1
size: NA

CDR3: CASSQLPGSYGYTF
DNA: TGCGCCAGCAGCCAGCTTCCCGGGAGCTATGGCTACACCTTC
J: TRBJ1-2
V: TRBV4-3
D: NA
size: NA